Presented here are 12 T cell receptor beta chains from one specimen sequenced in a study of cytomegalovirus exposure and HLA in healthy donors. Primers: 60 Vbeta forward and 13 Jbeta reverse. The repertoire was sequenced with immunoSEQ multiplex PCR; TCRdb's copy has only in-frame clones and lacks some. The sample lists fewer than 200,000 clones, 60% to 85% occurring once. Sequences were obtained from PBMCs. The source of these receptors is a male donor in good health and CMV-seropositive.

The chain recombines TRBV7-3 with TRBJ2-3; 10 bases are shared with TRBD2. The trim removed 6 bases at V and 2 bases at J, leaving 5 bases unmatched. The germline gives CDR1 SGHTA, CDR2 FQGTGA. This CDR3 has 15 amino acids. CDR3 residues: CASSRSGGTTDTQYF. Here the CDR3 DNA reads TGTGCCAGCAGTCGTAGCGGGGGGACCACAGATACGCAGTATTTT.

The chain uses TRBV5-1 and TRBJ1-6, with TRBD1 matching over 9 bases. Germline trimming cut 3 bases from V and 10 bases from J; bases unmatched to any gene: 5. CDR3 length: 14 amino acids. The germline gives CDR1 SGHRS, CDR2 YFSETQ. The CDR3 nucleotides are TGCGCCAGCAGCTGGGACAGGGTAGGATCACCCCTCCACTTT. This encodes CASSWDRVGSPLHF.

The rearrangement links TRBV6-1 to TRBJ1-4, with a weak D call TRBD1 (6 bases). V was pared by 7 bases and J by 2 bases, with 8 bases between. CDR1 and CDR2 from the germline V gene are MNHNS and SASEGT. The CDR3 is 13 amino acids. CDR3 sequence (DNA): TGTGCCAGCAACAGGGATACTAATGAAAAACTGTTTTTT. This translates into CASNRDTNEKLFF.

The V and J genes are TRBV6-5 and TRBJ1-4, with 8 bases aligning to TRBD1. The junction had 10 bases not matched to a gene; V was cut back by 5 bases and J by 8 bases. The CDR3 runs to 15 residues. CDR1 is MNHEY and CDR2 is SVGAGI in the germline V gene. The CDR3 here is CASSPWTGRTEKLFF. CDR3 nucleotide sequence: TGTGCCAGCAGTCCCTGGACAGGGAGAACCGAAAAACTGTTTTTT.

The sample holds a few counts of this clone. This chain uses TRBV4-3 with TRBJ1-2; TRBD1 aligns across 8 bases. The V gene end was trimmed by 1 base and the J gene end by 6 bases; junction bases not matched to a gene: 7. The V gene's germline CDR1 is LGHNA and CDR2 YSLEER. The CDR3 contains 15 residues. CDR3 coding DNA: TGCGCCAGCAGCCAAGTCACAGGGGGGGTGGATGGCTACACCTTC. Amino acids: CASSQVTGGVDGYTF.

This rearrangement joins TRBV5-6 to TRBJ1-2; no clear D gene. CDR1 SGHDT and CDR2 YYEEEE come from the germline V gene. V shed 1 base and J shed 6 bases, with 7 bases lying between them. The CDR3 has 12 amino acids. Here the CDR3 reads CASSLNIDGYTF. CDR3 bases: TGTGCCAGCAGCTTGAATATAGATGGCTACACCTTC.

CDR3 coding DNA: TGTGCCAGCAGCGTACAGGGGGCTGGGAATTCACCCCTCCACTTT. Translation gives CASSVQGAGNSPLHF. The rearrangement uses TRBV9 and TRBJ1-6; 8 nucleotides match TRBD1. The germline V gene has CDR1 SGDLS and CDR2 YYNGEE. This CDR3 region has 15 residues. V was clipped by 1 base and J by 7 bases; unmatched bases: 4.

This clone has just one count. This chain joins TRBV27 and TRBJ1-2, with TRBD1 identical over 9 bases. The CDR3 has 13 amino acids. V was pared by 3 bases and J by 5 bases, with 1 base of the junction left unmatched. Germline V gene data show CDR1 as MNHEY and CDR2 as SMNVEV (reference sequence). CDR3 sequence (DNA): TGTGCCAGCAGTTTCGGACAGGGGTATGGCTACACCTTC. Amino acid sequence: CASSFGQGYGYTF.

The chain employs TRBV9 and TRBJ2-7; 8 bases fit TRBD1. The CDR3 has 15 amino acids. Unmatched junction bases numbered 10, after V lost 4 bases and J lost 4 bases. CDR1 is SGDLS, CDR2 YYNGEE, per germline. The CDR3 sequence is CASSPQPGQAYEQYF. The CDR3 DNA reads TGTGCCAGCAGCCCTCAGCCGGGACAGGCTTACGAGCAGTACTTC. The whole variable domain, remainder taken from reference TRBV9 and TRBJ2-7, is DSGVTQTPKHLITATGQRVTLRCSPRSGDLSVYWYQQSLDQGLQFLIQYYNGEERAKGNILERFSAQQFPDLHSELNLSSLELGDSALYFCASSPQPGQAYEQYFGPGTRLTVT.

In this sample, this clone turned up once. The V gene is TRBV29-1, the J gene TRBJ2-3; D uncertain. This CDR3 is 13 amino acids long. In germline, CDR1 is SQVTM, CDR2 ANQGSEA. Trimming took 4 bases from V and 0 from J, leaving 8 bases between them. CDR3 sequence (DNA): TGCAGCGTTGGAACGGGTAGCACAGATACGCAGTATTTT. It yields the protein CSVGTGSTDTQYF.

J is TRBJ2-2 and V is TRBV4-2, with TRBD2 identical over 13 bases. This CDR3 contains 17 residues. Germline CDR1 reads LGHNA; CDR2 reads YNFKEQ. Germline trimming cut 0 bases from V and 3 bases from J; bases unmatched to any gene: 1. CDR3 in amino acids: CASSQELAGGDTGELFF. In nucleotides, the CDR3 is TGTGCCAGCAGCCAAGAACTAGCGGGGGGGGACACCGGGGAGCTGTTTTTT.

This chain connects TRBV5-8 to TRBJ2-5, with 15 positions matching TRBD2. The CDR3 runs to 15 residues. The junction had 1 base not matched to a gene; V was cut back by 2 bases and J by 5 bases. Germline CDR1 reads SGHTS; CDR2 reads YDEGEE. CDR3 bases: TGTGCCAGCAGCTTCGGACTAGCGGGGGGGGAGACCCAGTACTTC. Translated: CASSFGLAGGETQYF.